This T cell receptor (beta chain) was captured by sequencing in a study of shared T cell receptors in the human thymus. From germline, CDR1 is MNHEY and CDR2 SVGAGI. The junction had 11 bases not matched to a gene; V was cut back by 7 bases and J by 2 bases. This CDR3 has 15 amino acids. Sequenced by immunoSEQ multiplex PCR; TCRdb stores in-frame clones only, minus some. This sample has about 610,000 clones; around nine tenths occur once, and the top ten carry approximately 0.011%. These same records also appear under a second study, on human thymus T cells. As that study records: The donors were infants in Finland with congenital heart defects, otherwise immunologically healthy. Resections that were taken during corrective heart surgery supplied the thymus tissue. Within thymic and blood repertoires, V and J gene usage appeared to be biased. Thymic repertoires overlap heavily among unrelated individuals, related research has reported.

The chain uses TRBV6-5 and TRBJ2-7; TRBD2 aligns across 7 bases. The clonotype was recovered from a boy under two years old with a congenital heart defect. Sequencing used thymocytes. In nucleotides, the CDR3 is TGTGCCAGCAACCCGGGGGGTATTAGGGCCTACGAGCAGTACTTC. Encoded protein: CASNPGGIRAYEQYF.